This is a list of T cell receptor beta chains from one sample in a study of response to subunit inactivated influenza vaccine. Using its own MiXCR run on the RT-PCR reads, TCRdb lists one record per CDR3 protein. The sample lists 800,000 or so distinct CDR3 sequences; 20% to 25% were seen once. The sample here was PBMCs from blood, taken less than 6 days after vaccination. The receptors were sampled from a middle-aged man who received an inactivated influenza vaccine. Both conserved end residues are part of each CDR3. Each record gives: clone size, J gene, V gene, D gene, CDR3 protein, CDR3 DNA. A D gene is named only where the DNA matches it firmly. Expanded clones are given a class, and other clones once, few, many or no size at all.

>-|TRBJ2-5|TRBV29-1|-
CSVDYREFGQYF
TGCAGCGTTGACTACAGGGAGTTCGGCCAGTACTTC
>many|TRBJ1-1|TRBV12-3/TRBV12-4|TRBD1
CASNTGVQNTEAFF
TGTGCCAGCAACACAGGGGTGCAGAACACTGAAGCTTTCTTT
>many|TRBJ2-5|TRBV29-1|TRBD1
CSVEGTAQETQYF
TGCAGCGTGGAAGGGACAGCACAAGAGACCCAGTACTTC
>many|TRBJ2-7|TRBV20-1|-
CSATRGMRDEQYF
TGCAGTGCTACCCGGGGCATGCGGGACGAGCAGTACTTC
>-|TRBJ2-5|TRBV20-1|TRBD1
CSARRSRGRGETQYF
TGCAGTGCTAGACGGTCCAGGGGGCGCGGGGAGACCCAGTACTTC
>few|TRBJ2-5|TRBV6-1|-
CASSEVGGHETQYF
TGTGCCAGCAGTGAAGTTGGGGGCCACGAGACCCAGTACTTC
>-|TRBJ2-3|TRBV5-1|-
CASSLGTGIDTQYF
TGCGCCAGCAGCCTCGGAACAGGGATCGATACGCAGTATTTT
>few|TRBJ2-7|TRBV11-1|-
CASSMVRGTEQYF
TGTGCCAGCAGCATGGTCAGGGGTACCGAGCAGTACTTC
>-|TRBJ2-2|TRBV7-3|TRBD2
CASSLRGTSGANTGELFF
TGTGCCAGCAGCTTAAGGGGGACTAGCGGGGCGAACACCGGGGAGCTGTTTTTT
>few|TRBJ2-7|TRBV7-6|-
CASSATDGSYEQYF
TGTGCCAGCAGCGCCACGGACGGCTCCTACGAGCAGTACTTC
>-|TRBJ2-6|TRBV4-2|-
CASSQDGGSGISGANVLTF
TGTGCCAGCAGCCAGGATGGAGGATCAGGGATCTCTGGGGCCAACGTCCTGACTTTC
>-|TRBJ2-5|TRBV20-1|-
CSGSWVPLETQYF
TGCAGTGGGAGCTGGGTGCCACTAGAGACCCAGTACTTC
>-|TRBJ2-2|TRBV5-1|-
CASSAAGSNTGELFF
TGCGCCAGCAGCGCGGCGGGAAGTAACACCGGGGAGCTGTTTTTT
>-|TRBJ1-5|TRBV20-1|-
CSARSSGKGPNQPQHF
TGCAGTGCTAGATCCTCCGGGAAGGGCCCCAATCAGCCCCAGCATTTT
>-|TRBJ2-7|TRBV9|-
CASSADAHEQYF
TGTGCCAGCAGCGCCGACGCCCACGAGCAGTACTTC
>few|TRBJ2-1|TRBV28|-
CASSLERQGSYNEQFF
TGTGCCAGCAGTTTGGAGCGGCAGGGCTCCTACAATGAGCAGTTCTTC
>-|TRBJ2-5|TRBV9|-
CASRSGARDETQYF
TGTGCCAGCAGGTCGGGGGCCAGGGACGAGACCCAGTACTTC
>few|TRBJ1-4|TRBV4-3|TRBD1
CASSQDPGGHSFEKLFF
TGCGCCAGCAGCCAAGACCCAGGGGGACACAGCTTTGAAAAACTGTTTTTT
>few|TRBJ1-6|TRBV7-2|-
CASSLDGGPDSPLHF
TGTGCCAGCAGCTTAGATGGGGGTCCGGATTCACCCCTCCACTTT
>-|TRBJ2-2|TRBV7-9|-
CASSRSGTQNTGELFF
TGTGCCAGCAGCCGTTCCGGGACACAGAACACCGGGGAGCTGTTTTTT
>few|TRBJ2-7|TRBV25-1|TRBD1
CASSRGSGNEQYF
TGTGCCAGCAGCAGGGGGAGTGGTAACGAGCAGTACTTC
>few|TRBJ2-7|TRBV4-1|TRBD1
CASSRLGGLGSYEQYF
TGCGCCAGCAGCCGATTAGGGGGCTTGGGCTCCTACGAGCAGTACTTC
>-|TRBJ1-2|TRBV2|-
CASSVVSNYGYTF
TGTGCCAGCAGTGTGGTGTCTAACTATGGCTACACCTTC
>-|TRBJ1-4|TRBV7-9|TRBD1
CASTRTGDNEKLFF
TGTGCCAGCACCAGAACAGGGGATAATGAAAAACTGTTTTTT
>-|TRBJ2-1|TRBV5-1|-
CASSLKSSPANEQFF
TGCGCCAGCAGCTTGAAAAGCAGCCCAGCCAATGAGCAGTTCTTC
>-|TRBJ2-7|TRBV7-9|-
CASSLGSSNEQYF
TGTGCCAGCAGCTTAGGCAGTTCGAACGAGCAGTACTTC
>few|TRBJ2-4|TRBV6-2/TRBV6-3|TRBD2
CASSYGLAVNIQYF
TGTGCCAGCAGTTACGGGCTAGCGGTAAACATTCAGTACTTC
>few|TRBJ2-5|TRBV7-3|-
CASSLMSSGTQYF
TGTGCCAGCAGCTTAATGTCTTCCGGGACCCAGTACTTC